This entry lists 16 T cell receptor beta chains sequenced from one sample in a study of spatial heterogeneity in lung cancer. Time point defined: sample taken at primary tumor resection. MiXCR was run by TCRdb on the 5' RACE reads, yielding one entry per CDR3 protein. The sample includes 35,000 to 55,000 distinct CDR3 sequences, approximately 13% of them seen just once. Material: PBMCs, obtained at surgery. All receptors derive from a male donor with early-stage non-small cell lung cancer.

This clonotype has ten or more counts. CDR3 protein: CASSSDGQGSNQPQHF. CDR3 nucleotides: TGTGCCAGCAGCTCCGATGGACAGGGTAGTAATCAGCCCCAGCATTTT. The chain links TRBV7-9 to TRBJ1-5; 8 nucleotides match TRBD1. Germline V lookup: CDR1 SEHNR, CDR2 FQNEAQ (reference sequence). Trimming at V came to 4 bases and at J to 4 bases, leaving 9 bases not matched to a gene. The CDR3 spans 16 residues.

This chain links TRBV2 with TRBJ2-2, with TRBD1 as a possible D gene (5 bases). V was cut by 1 base and J by 5 bases, with 8 bases left in between. Germline V CDR1 and CDR2: SNHLY, FYNNEI. This CDR3 is 14 amino acids long. CDR3 loop: CASSEGAGTGELFF. The CDR3 DNA is TGTGCCAGCAGTGAAGGCGCAGGGACCGGGGAGCTGTTTTTT.

This chain links TRBV2 with TRBJ2-2; D may correspond to TRBD1 or TRBD2 (5 bases each). The ends were cut back, 5 bases at V and 1 base at J, with 14 bases in the middle. Germline V gene data show CDR1 as SNHLY and CDR2 as FYNNEI. This CDR3 spans 16 amino acids. The CDR3 here is CASSLEGTLNTGELFF. The CDR3 DNA sequence: TGTGCCAGCAGTCTAGAAGGGACCCTGAACACCGGGGAGCTGTTTTTT.

Ten or more counts support this clonotype. In DNA, the CDR3 is TGTGCCATCACCCCGGAGTTGCTTGGGAATGAGCAGTTCTTC. It specifies CAITPELLGNEQFF. V is TRBV10-3 and J is TRBJ2-1; D unresolved. The CDR3 extends over 14 amino acids. V dropped 7 bases and J dropped 7 bases, with 17 bases sitting between them. Germline V lookup: CDR1 ENHRY, CDR2 SYGVKD.

This clonotype was detected only a few times. This chain uses TRBV12-3 or TRBV12-4 with TRBJ2-7; 8 bases agree with TRBD2. The V and J ends lost 2 bases and 2 bases, in that order; junction bases with no gene match: 5. This CDR3 has 15 amino acids. The CDR3 DNA follows: TGTGCCAGCAGTTTAACGTCGGGACTAGCCTACGAGCAGTACTTC. This translates into CASSLTSGLAYEQYF.

This clonotype was observed a handful of times. This rearrangement joins TRBV7-9 to TRBJ1-1; D is unclear. Germline V gene lookup returns CDR1 SEHNR and CDR2 FQNEAQ (reference sequence). The V gene lost 4 bases and the J gene lost 4 bases, with 7 bases spanning the gap. The CDR3 extends over 12 amino acids. Here the CDR3 reads CASSSPGTEAFF. DNA of the CDR3: TGTGCCAGCAGCTCTCCAGGCACTGAAGCTTTCTTT.

This clonotype was counted at least ten times. Its ends do not fully match the called genes, so a read error is possible. The rearrangement uses TRBV28 and TRBJ2-3, with D perhaps TRBD2 (6 bases). This CDR3 is built from 11 residues. Germline-derived CDR1 and CDR2 are MDHEN and SYDVKM. CDR3 sequence: CASSSRDLGDF. In nucleotides, the CDR3 is TGTGCCAGCAGTTCCCGGGACTTAGGGGATTTT. Supplemented by reference TRBV28 and TRBJ2-3, the full variable domain reads DVKVTQSSRYLVKRTGEKVFLECVQDMDHENMFWYRQDPGLGLRLIYFSYDVKMKEKGDIPEGYSVSREKKERFSLILESASTNQTSMYLCASSSRDLGDFGPGTRLTVL.

The chain has TRBV30 and TRBJ2-3; 14 positions match TRBD2. The CDR3 contains 17 residues. Germline CDR1 and CDR2: GTSNPN and SVGIG (reference sequence). The ends lost 4 bases at V and 1 base at J; junction bases unmatched: 7. The chain's CDR3 is CAWTWTSGRRGTDTQYF. Here the CDR3 DNA reads TGTGCCTGGACCTGGACTAGCGGGAGGAGGGGCACAGATACGCAGTATTTT.

The chain joins TRBV30 to TRBJ2-3; 10 bases line up with TRBD2. CDR1 GTSNPN and CDR2 SVGIG come from the germline V gene (reference sequence). The CDR3 has 14 residues. Trimming took 1 base from V and 6 from J; bases not matched to a gene: 4. CDR3 sequence (DNA): TGTGCCTGGAGTGCGGGACTAGCGTCCGATACGCAGTATTTT. The encoded protein is CAWSAGLASDTQYF.

The rearrangement uses TRBV18 and TRBJ1-2; 10 bases agree with TRBD1. Germline-derived CDR1 and CDR2 are KGHSH and LQKENI. J was trimmed by 2 bases and V by 3 bases; bases with no gene match: 0. This CDR3 is built from 14 residues. The CDR3 DNA reads TGTGCCAGCTCACCGGGACAGGGGAACTATGGCTACACCTTC. Its translation: CASSPGQGNYGYTF.

The chain carries TRBV10-3 and TRBJ1-2, with D tentatively TRBD1 (6 bases). From germline, CDR1 is ENHRY and CDR2 SYGVKD. This CDR3 contains 13 residues. Trimming left V 5 bases short and J 3 bases short, with 10 bases between. The CDR3 sequence is CAISSTGDYGYTF. The CDR3 DNA reads TGTGCCATCAGTTCGACAGGCGACTATGGCTACACCTTC.

This chain uses TRBV12-3 or TRBV12-4 with TRBJ2-5; the D call may be TRBD1 or TRBD2 (5 bases each). The CDR3 sequence is 14 residues long. V shed 6 bases and J shed 4 bases, with 15 bases lying between them. CDR3 residues: CASSLRGTRETQYF. As DNA, the CDR3 is TGTGCCAGCAGCCTTCGGGGCACCCGAGAGACCCAGTACTTC.

In this sample, this clonotype turned up many times. For the CDR3, the DNA is TGCAGTGCCAACGACTACAATGAGCAGTTCTTC. It translates to CSANDYNEQFF. The chain joins TRBV20-1 to TRBJ2-1; no clear D gene. V gave up 6 bases and J gave up 3 bases, with 6 bases separating them. The germline gives CDR1 DFQATT, CDR2 SNEGSKA (reference sequence). The CDR3 loop spans 11 amino acids.

This clonotype was counted ten times or more. CDR3 region: CASSLLAGGVSYNEQFF. The CDR3 nucleotides are TGTGCCAGCAGCTTATTAGCGGGGGGTGTTTCCTACAATGAGCAGTTCTTC. The chain employs TRBV7-2 and TRBJ2-1; 10 positions agree with TRBD2. The length of the CDR3 is 17 residues. The ends lost 2 bases at V and 1 base at J; junction bases unmatched: 5. Germline assignment: CDR1 SGHTA and CDR2 FQGNSA.

This chain joins TRBV11-2 and TRBJ2-3, with D maybe TRBD2 (6 bases). Trimming left V 0 bases short and J 2 bases short, with 12 bases between. The germline V gene encodes CDR1 SGHAT and CDR2 FQNNGV. This CDR3 has 16 amino acids. The CDR3 DNA is TGTGCCAGCAGCTTAGACTTGGCGGGGCTCACAGATACGCAGTATTTT. This sequence encodes CASSLDLAGLTDTQYF.

This rearrangement joins TRBV6-6 to TRBJ1-2; no firm D call. V was pared by 11 bases and J by 3 bases, with 13 bases between. This CDR3 comprises 12 residues. Germline values: CDR1 MNHNY, CDR2 SVGAGI (reference sequence). This CDR3 is CALYPSDYGYTF. CDR3 coding DNA: TGTGCCCTCTATCCGAGTGACTATGGCTACACCTTC.